A single sample gave rise to the 18 T cell receptor beta chains below, sequenced in a study of shared clonotypes between healthy human individuals. Sequencing used immunoSEQ multiplex PCR; TCRdb keeps in-frame clones, though not all of them. The sample shows around 2.3 million clones, around 95% of them seen only once. Material for sequencing was naive CD4+ T cells sorted from blood. Indicated subset: CD45RA+ positively selected. Receptor source: a man aged 18 to 29 in good health.

This chain links TRBV5-1 with TRBJ1-1; D unresolved. Trimming cost V 3 bases and J 3 bases, with 9 bases left between them. The CDR3 loop spans 13 amino acids. In germline, CDR1 is SGHRS, CDR2 YFSETQ. CDR3 amino acids: CASSYFGDTEAFF. CDR3 DNA: TGCGCCAGCAGCTACTTCGGGGACACTGAAGCTTTCTTT. Full variable domain (remainder filled in from reference TRBV5-1 and TRBJ1-1): KAGVTQTPRYLIKTRGQQVTLSCSPISGHRSVSWYQQTPGQGLQFLFEYFSETQRNKGNFPGRFSGRQFSNSRSEMNVSTLELGDSALYLCASSYFGDTEAFFGQGTRLTVV.

J is TRBJ2-3 and V is TRBV7-2; D gene uncertain. The CDR3 is 14 amino acids. The V end lost 1 base, the J end lost 2 bases, and 7 bases lay between the germline ends. The germline V gene encodes CDR1 SGHTA and CDR2 FQGNSA. CDR3: CASSLEVYTDTQYF. The CDR3 nucleotides read TGTGCCAGCAGCTTAGAAGTCTACACAGATACGCAGTATTTT.

This chain joins TRBV6-5 and TRBJ1-5; perhaps TRBD1 as D (6 bases). V gave up 2 bases and J gave up 7 bases, with 15 bases separating them. Germline V gene lookup returns CDR1 MNHEY and CDR2 SVGAGI. The CDR3 runs 15 residues. Here the CDR3 reads CASSYVYRERQPQHF. DNA of the CDR3: TGTGCCAGCAGTTACGTTTACAGGGAGCGCCAGCCCCAGCATTTT.

The chain recombines TRBV7-8 with TRBJ2-7; D remains ambiguous. Germline CDR1 reads SGHVS; CDR2 reads FQNEAQ. The CDR3 totals 18 residues. Trimming stripped 1 base from V and 0 bases from J, with 19 bases between. The CDR3 sequence is CASSLESPSRISSYEQYF. The CDR3 DNA reads TGTGCCAGCAGCTTAGAGTCCCCGAGCAGGATAAGCTCCTACGAGCAGTACTTC.

J is TRBJ2-1 and V is TRBV11-2; the match to TRBD2 covers 11 bases. Germline V gene sequence: CDR1 SGHAT, CDR2 FQNNGV. The CDR3 runs to 16 residues. Trimming removed 5 bases from V and 2 bases from J; junction bases left unmatched: 5. The CDR3 DNA sequence: TGTGCCAGCAGCACCCGTAGCGGGAGGGCCTACAATGAGCAGTTCTTC. Translated: CASSTRSGRAYNEQFF.

The chain has TRBV20-1 and TRBJ1-1; no reliable D call. Germline lookup yields CDR1 DFQATT and CDR2 SNEGSKA (reference sequence). Trimming removed 2 bases at V and 7 bases at J, with 5 bases between. The CDR3 length is 10 residues. The CDR3 DNA sequence: TGCAGTGCTAGACTGTTTGAAGCTTTCTTT. This translates into CSARLFEAFF.

J is TRBJ2-2 and V is TRBV7-2; unclear D gene. V lost 4 bases and J lost 14, with 17 bases in between. CDR1 and CDR2 (germline): SGHTA, FQGNSA. This CDR3 contains 13 residues. CDR3 amino acids: CASSSGPPSFLFF. The CDR3 nucleotides are TGTGCCAGCAGCTCTGGACCCCCGTCTTTTCTGTTTTTT. Complete variable domain (other parts from reference TRBV7-2 and TRBJ2-2): GAGVSQSPSNKVTEKGKDVELRCDPISGHTALYWYRQSLGQGLEFLIYFQGNSAPDKSGLPSDRFSAERTGGSVSTLTIQRTQQEDSAVYLCASSSGPPSFLFFGEGSRLTVL.

The chain employs TRBV4-3 and TRBJ2-2; D gene unclear. This CDR3 has 12 amino acids. CDR1 is LGHNA, CDR2 YSLEER, per germline. Trimming left V 5 bases short and J 7 bases short, with 8 bases between. The CDR3 spells CASSKRNGELFF. The CDR3 DNA sequence: TGCGCCAGCAGCAAAAGGAACGGGGAGCTGTTTTTT.

The chain combines TRBV5-1 with TRBJ2-7; D gene uncertain. This CDR3 has 12 amino acids. Germline assignment: CDR1 SGHRS and CDR2 YFSETQ. V gave up 4 bases and J gave up 5 bases, with 10 bases separating them. The CDR3: CASSEPTNEQYF. CDR3 bases: TGCGCCAGCAGCGAACCAACGAACGAGCAGTACTTC.

This clone is a singleton in its sample. J is TRBJ2-3 and V is TRBV19; weak D call: TRBD1 (5 bases). Between the trimmed V and J ends, which lost 6 bases and 4 bases, there was a span of 5 bases. The CDR3 sequence is 11 residues long. Germline-derived CDR1 and CDR2 are LNHDA and SQIVND (reference sequence). In DNA, the CDR3 is TGTGCCAGTAGAGGGGCAGATACGCAGTATTTT. The encoded protein is CASRGADTQYF.

The V gene is TRBV2, the J gene TRBJ2-5; perhaps TRBD2 as D (6 bases). CDR3 length: 14 amino acids. Germline V lookup: CDR1 SNHLY, CDR2 FYNNEI. Trimming shortened V by 6 bases and J by 5 bases, and 16 bases separated the two germline ends. The CDR3 here is CASRGDSRVETQYF. The CDR3 DNA sequence: TGTGCCAGCAGGGGGGACTCTCGAGTCGAGACCCAGTACTTC.

In nucleotides, the CDR3 is TGTGCCAGCAGCGTAGATTCAGGGGGCGTTGGTGGCTACACCTTC. Translated: CASSVDSGGVGGYTF. This chain joins TRBV9 and TRBJ1-2; 8 bases align to TRBD1. CDR3 length: 15 amino acids. V shed 0 bases and J 7 bases; nucleotides not matched to a gene: 8. Germline assignment: CDR1 SGDLS and CDR2 YYNGEE.

Turning to this clone: The same CDR3 can be traced to other DNA sequences in this sample. The chain links TRBV29-1 to TRBJ2-5; TRBD1 agrees at 9 bases. V lost 6 bases and J lost 5; bases outside the gene matches: 4. The V gene's germline CDR1 is SQVTM and CDR2 ANQGSEA. The CDR3 is 12 residues long. CDR3 DNA sequence: TGCAGCGTCGGGGGACAGGGTGAGACCCAGTACTTC. The encoded protein is CSVGGQGETQYF.

About this clone: Other DNA sequences within the sample encode an identical CDR3. The rearrangement uses TRBV6-5 and TRBJ2-7; 10 nucleotides agree with TRBD2. Trimming at V came to 0 bases and at J to 1 base, leaving 0 bases not matched to a gene. The CDR3 is made up of 15 amino acids. Looked up from germline, CDR1 is MNHEY and CDR2 is SVGAGI. The CDR3 reads CASSYSSGGSYEQYF. The CDR3 DNA reads TGTGCCAGCAGTTACTCTAGCGGGGGGTCCTACGAGCAGTACTTC.

The chain's CDR3 is CASSSGTGSYEQYF. In DNA, the CDR3 is TGTGCCAGCAGTAGCGGGACAGGGAGCTACGAGCAGTACTTC. The chain is built from TRBV28 and TRBJ2-7; 9 positions agree with TRBD1. V was pared by 5 bases and J by 3 bases, with 5 bases of the junction left unmatched. Germline assignment: CDR1 MDHEN and CDR2 SYDVKM. This CDR3 contains 14 residues.

The genes are TRBV19 and TRBJ2-2, with 10 bases aligning to TRBD1. Germline V gives CDR1 LNHDA, CDR2 SQIVND (reference sequence). V lost 5 bases to trimming and J lost 2 bases; unmatched junction nucleotides: 2. The CDR3 loop spans 15 amino acids. The CDR3 loop reads CASSGDRGNTGELFF. CDR3 bases: TGTGCCAGTAGTGGGGACAGGGGTAACACCGGGGAGCTGTTTTTT.

This clone was seen just once. The chain employs TRBV28 and TRBJ2-1; 11 nucleotides agree with TRBD1. The trim removed 6 bases at V and 3 bases at J, leaving 10 bases unmatched. The germline V gene encodes CDR1 MDHEN and CDR2 SYDVKM. CDR3 length equals 17 residues. The CDR3, as DNA: TGTGCCAGCAGGTGGAACCCCGGGACAGGGGGCTACAATGAGCAGTTCTTC. Protein: CASRWNPGTGGYNEQFF.

The chain is built from TRBV29-1 and TRBJ2-1; D perhaps matches TRBD2 (5 bases). The germline CDR1 and CDR2 sequences are SQVTM and ANQGSEA. V was trimmed by 8 bases and J by 7 bases, leaving 15 bases between them. The CDR3 runs to 12 residues. CDR3 amino acids: CSTRVGENEQFF. The DNA for the CDR3 is TGCAGCACCCGGGTCGGGGAGAATGAGCAGTTCTTC.